The 8 T cell receptor beta chains below come from one sample, sequenced in a study of T cell clonotyping in hematopoietic cell transplantation. The table came from immunoSEQ multiplex PCR; TCRdb's copy has only in-frame clones and leaves some out. The repertoire has some 15,000 clones, about 84% of them found once; the top ten carry 4.2%. The input for sequencing was PBMCs, taken 100 days after allogeneic stem cell transplant. The receptor set was obtained from a male patient between 60 and 69 years old who had an allogeneic stem cell transplant from a related donor, so the T cells may come from the graft donor. Some clones in this sample may be carry-over from other donors' samples.

This clone has a handful of counts. The rearrangement joins TRBV20-1 to TRBJ1-2; D ambiguous. Between the trimmed V and J ends, which lost 3 bases and 8 bases, there was a span of 10 bases. The CDR3 is 11 amino acids. Germline CDR1 and CDR2: DFQATT and SNEGSKA (reference sequence). CDR3 nucleotides: TGCAGTGCTAGTTTCCGCTGGGGCTACACCTTC. It specifies CSASFRWGYTF.

The chain uses TRBV4-3 and TRBJ1-1; D is ambiguous. Germline CDR1 LGHNA, CDR2 YSLEER. CDR3 length equals 15 residues. Trimming took 0 bases from V and 0 from J, leaving 8 bases between them. CDR3 sequence: CASSQETTLNTEAFF. CDR3 coding DNA: TGCGCCAGCAGCCAAGAAACCACCCTGAACACTGAAGCTTTCTTT.

The CDR3 DNA sequence: TGTGCCTGGAGTCTCTCTACCCACTCTGGAAACACCATATATTTT. It encodes CAWSLSTHSGNTIYF. V is TRBV30 and J is TRBJ1-3; D is undetermined. The CDR3 runs to 15 residues. V was shortened by 2 bases and J by 0 bases, with 11 bases between the two germline ends. Germline V lookup: CDR1 GTSNPN, CDR2 SVGIG (reference sequence).

This chain links TRBV11-1 with TRBJ2-3; TRBD1 aligns across 8 bases. Germline V CDR1 and CDR2: SGHAT, FQDESV (reference sequence). CDR3 length: 14 residues. V dropped 0 bases and J dropped 6; count of bases not matched to a gene: 2. CDR3 residues: CASSLAGDRDTQYF. CDR3 DNA sequence: TGTGCCAGCAGCTTAGCGGGGGACAGGGATACGCAGTATTTT. Supplemented by reference TRBV11-1 and TRBJ2-3, the full variable domain reads EAEVAQSPRYKITEKSQAVAFWCDPISGHATLYWYRQILGQGPELLVQFQDESVVDDSQLPKDRFSAERLKGVDSTLKIQPAELGDSAMYLCASSLAGDRDTQYFGPGTRLTVL.

V and J are TRBV7-2 and TRBJ2-7; TRBD1 matches at 7 bases. Germline trimming cut 3 bases from V and 4 bases from J; bases unmatched to any gene: 3. Per germline, CDR1 SGHTA and CDR2 FQGNSA. This CDR3 has 13 residues. This CDR3 reads CASSLGQPYEQYF. The CDR3 nucleotides are TGTGCCAGCAGCTTGGGACAGCCATACGAGCAGTACTTC.

The chain couples TRBV27 to TRBJ1-5, with TRBD1 as a possible D gene (5 bases). Germline lookup yields CDR1 MNHEY and CDR2 SMNVEV (reference sequence). The CDR3 loop spans 15 amino acids. V shed 6 bases and J shed 6 bases, with 18 bases lying between them. This CDR3 reads CASRNSGAGGQPQHF. In nucleotides, the CDR3 is TGTGCCAGCAGGAACTCCGGGGCGGGCGGTCAGCCCCAGCATTTT.

The V and J genes are TRBV28 and TRBJ2-7, with no clear D. Looked up from germline, CDR1 is MDHEN and CDR2 is SYDVKM. The CDR3 contains 13 residues. V lost 7 bases, J lost 2 bases, and 12 bases lay in between. CDR3 bases: TGTGCCAGCAAGTCGGCCGGAACCTACGAGCAGTACTTC. It codes for CASKSAGTYEQYF.

The chain combines TRBV30 with TRBJ1-3; D gene ambiguous. The CDR3 consists of 15 residues. Trimming took 3 bases from V and 0 from J, leaving 12 bases between them. CDR1 GTSNPN and CDR2 SVGIG come from the germline V gene (reference sequence). CDR3 in DNA: TGTGCCTGGAGAAAAACGGGATCCTCTGGAAACACCATATATTTT. It translates to CAWRKTGSSGNTIYF.